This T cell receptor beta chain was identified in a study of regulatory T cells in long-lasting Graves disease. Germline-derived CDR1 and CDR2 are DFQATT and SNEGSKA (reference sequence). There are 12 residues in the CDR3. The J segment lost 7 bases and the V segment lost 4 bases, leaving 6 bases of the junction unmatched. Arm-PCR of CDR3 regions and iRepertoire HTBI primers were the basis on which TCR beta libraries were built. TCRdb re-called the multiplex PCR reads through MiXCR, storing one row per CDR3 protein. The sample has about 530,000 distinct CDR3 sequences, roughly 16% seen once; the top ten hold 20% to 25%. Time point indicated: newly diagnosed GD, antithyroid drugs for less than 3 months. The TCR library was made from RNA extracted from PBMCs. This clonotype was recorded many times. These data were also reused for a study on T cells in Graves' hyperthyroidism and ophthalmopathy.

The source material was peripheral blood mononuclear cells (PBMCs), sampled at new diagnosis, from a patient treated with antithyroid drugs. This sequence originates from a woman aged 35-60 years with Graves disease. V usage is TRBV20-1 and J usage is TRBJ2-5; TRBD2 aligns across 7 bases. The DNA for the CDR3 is TGCAGTGCTAAGCAGGGAGGGGCGACCCAGTACTTC. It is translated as CSAKQGGATQYF.